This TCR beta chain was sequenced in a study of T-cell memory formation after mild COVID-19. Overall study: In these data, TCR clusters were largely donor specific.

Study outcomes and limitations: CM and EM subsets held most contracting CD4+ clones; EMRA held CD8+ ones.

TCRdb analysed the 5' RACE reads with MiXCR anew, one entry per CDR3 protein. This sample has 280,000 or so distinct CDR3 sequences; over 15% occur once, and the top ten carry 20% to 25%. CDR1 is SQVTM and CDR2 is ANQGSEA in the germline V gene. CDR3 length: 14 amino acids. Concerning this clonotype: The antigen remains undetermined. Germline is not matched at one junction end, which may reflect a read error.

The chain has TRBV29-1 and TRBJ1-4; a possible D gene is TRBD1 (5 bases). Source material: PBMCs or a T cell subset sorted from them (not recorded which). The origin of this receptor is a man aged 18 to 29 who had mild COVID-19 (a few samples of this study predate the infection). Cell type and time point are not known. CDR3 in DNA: TGCAGCGTTGAAGCGATCGGGGCTAAAGAAAAACTGTTTTTT. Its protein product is CSVEAIGAKEKLFF.